The rows below give T cell receptor beta chains drawn from one sample of a study of cytomegalovirus exposure and HLA in healthy donors. Generated by immunoSEQ multiplex PCR, the TCRdb table keeps only in-frame clones and is missing some. In the table there are over 150,000 clones, about four fifths of which are singletons. The specimen was PBMCs. Receptors originate from a woman between 50 and 59 years old in good health and CMV-seronegative. Each CDR3 is given with its conserved first and last residue. Fields, in order: CDR3 length, V gene, clone size, J gene, D gene, CDR3 DNA, CDR3 protein. D genes are given only for firm matches. Some rows have no size entry. The others give once, few or many, or a class for an expanded clone.

16,TRBV5-6,NA,TRBJ2-2,TRBD1,TGTGCCAGCAGCTTCGGGGACAGGGAGTTAGCCGGGGAGCTGTTTTTT,CASSFGDRELAGELFF
16,TRBV7-2,NA,TRBJ2-3,NA,TGTGCCAGCAGCTTAGAAGCCTCCGGCGGTTTAGATACGCAGTATTTT,CASSLEASGGLDTQYF
14,TRBV2,NA,TRBJ2-3,NA,TGTGCCAGCAGGCGGGACAGTAGAACAGATACGCAGTATTTT,CASRRDSRTDTQYF
15,TRBV16,NA,TRBJ1-3,TRBD1,TGTGCCAGCAGCCAATCGACAGGGATTGGAAACACCATATATTTT,CASSQSTGIGNTIYF
14,TRBV25-1,NA,TRBJ2-7,TRBD2,TGTGCCAGCAGTGAGGGAGCCGGGAGGATCGAGCAGTACTTC,CASSEGAGRIEQYF
14,TRBV7-2,NA,TRBJ2-1,TRBD2,TGTGCCAGCAGCTTAACTAGCGGGAGTGGAGAGCAGTTCTTC,CASSLTSGSGEQFF
16,TRBV28,NA,TRBJ2-1,NA,TGTGCCAGCAGCCGCCCCCACCACGGCTCCTACAATGAGCAGTTCTTC,CASSRPHHGSYNEQFF
13,TRBV11-2,NA,TRBJ1-1,TRBD1,TGTGCCAGCAGCCCCCGGACACAGGGGCGAGCTTTCTTT,CASSPRTQGRAFF
15,TRBV11-2,NA,TRBJ2-7,NA,TGTGCCAGCAGTCTAACAGGGGGGGGCTCCTACGAGCAGTACTTC,CASSLTGGGSYEQYF
14,TRBV7-2,few,TRBJ1-2,TRBD1,TGTGCCAGCAGCTCGACAGGGGGTAACTATGGCTACACCTTC,CASSSTGGNYGYTF
13,TRBV7-9,NA,TRBJ1-1,NA,TGTGCCAGCAGTTTTCAGATGAACACTGAAGCTTTCTTT,CASSFQMNTEAFF
15,TRBV28,NA,TRBJ1-1,TRBD1,TGTGCCAGCAGTTTTGACAGGGTAGGGAACACTGAAGCTTTCTTT,CASSFDRVGNTEAFF
12,TRBV21-1,NA,TRBJ2-7,NA,TGTGCCAGCCTCGGGGACAGCTACGAGCAGTACTTC,CASLGDSYEQYF
15,TRBV4-3,few,TRBJ2-3,TRBD2,TGCGCCAGCAGCCGTAAGCGGGGAAGCACAGATACGCAGTATTTT,CASSRKRGSTDTQYF
15,TRBV18,NA,TRBJ1-2,NA,TGTGCCAGCTCACCACAAGAGTCGTGGGCAGATGGCTACACCTTC,CASSPQESWADGYTF
15,TRBV2,NA,TRBJ2-7,TRBD1,TGTGCCAGCAGTAGGACAGGGCTTACCTCCTACGAGCAGTACTTC,CASSRTGLTSYEQYF
13,TRBV6-6,NA,TRBJ1-5,NA,TGTGCCGGATCCGGACAGAACAATCAGCCCCAGCATTTT,CAGSGQNNQPQHF
19,TRBV13,NA,TRBJ2-1,TRBD2,TGTGCCAGCAGCTTAGGGGTAGCGGGGCCAGCTCAATCCTACAATGAGCAGTTCTTC,CASSLGVAGPAQSYNEQFF
13,TRBV10-3,NA,TRBJ2-5,NA,TGTGCCATCAGTGGGGCCTCGGGGGAGACCCAGTACTTC,CAISGASGETQYF
15,TRBV19,NA,TRBJ2-7,TRBD1,TGTGCCAGTAGTACCTCGCGACAGGGGGCTTACGAGCAGTACTTC,CASSTSRQGAYEQYF
16,TRBV28,NA,TRBJ1-2,TRBD1,TGTGCCAGCAGTTTGACAGGGGATTTCGCTAACTATGGCTACACCTTC,CASSLTGDFANYGYTF
14,TRBV5-6,NA,TRBJ2-3,NA,TGTGCCAGCAGCACGGGACTTAGCACAGATACGCAGTATTTT,CASSTGLSTDTQYF
15,TRBV6-1,few,TRBJ2-1,TRBD1,TGTGCCAGCAGTCTACGGGACAGGGGATGGGATGAGCAGTTCTTC,CASSLRDRGWDEQFF
18,TRBV4-2,NA,TRBJ1-6,TRBD1,TGTGCCAGCAGCCAAGGGGGAAATAGACAGGGGTGGGATTCACCCCTCCACTTT,CASSQGGNRQGWDSPLHF
15,TRBV7-8,NA,TRBJ2-7,NA,TGTGCCAGCAGCTCCCGACAGGAAGGACCCTACGAGCAGTACTTC,CASSSRQEGPYEQYF
16,TRBV13,once,TRBJ2-7,NA,TGTGCCAGCAGCTTAGGGCCGGCGGGGACTTCCCGGGAGCAGTACTTC,CASSLGPAGTSREQYF
15,TRBV27,NA,TRBJ2-2,TRBD2,TGTGCCAGCGGCGCGGGAGTGATGTACACCGGGGAGCTGTTTTTT,CASGAGVMYTGELFF
15,TRBV13,NA,TRBJ2-5,NA,TGTGCCAGCACGAGAGGAGGGGCGCGTCAAGAGACCCAGTACTTC,CASTRGGARQETQYF
11,TRBV30,NA,TRBJ1-4,TRBD1,TGTGCCTGGAGTGCCGGACAGGTGGTTGTTTTT,CAWSAGQVVVF
15,TRBV2,NA,TRBJ2-1,TRBD1,TGTGCCAGCAGGACTCCGGGACAGGGGGCTTTTGAGCAGTTCTTC,CASRTPGQGAFEQFF